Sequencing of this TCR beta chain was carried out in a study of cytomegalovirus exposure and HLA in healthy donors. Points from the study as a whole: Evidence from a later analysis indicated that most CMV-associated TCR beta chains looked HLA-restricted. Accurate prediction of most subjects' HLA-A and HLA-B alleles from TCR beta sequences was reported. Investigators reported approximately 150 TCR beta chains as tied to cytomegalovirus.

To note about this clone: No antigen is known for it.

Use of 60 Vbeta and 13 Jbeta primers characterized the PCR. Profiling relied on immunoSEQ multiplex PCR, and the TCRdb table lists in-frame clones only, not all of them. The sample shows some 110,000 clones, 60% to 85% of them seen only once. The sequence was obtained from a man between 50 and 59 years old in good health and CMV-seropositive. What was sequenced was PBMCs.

The chain's CDR3 is CASSFLLQGPREEQYF. The DNA of the CDR3 is TGTGCCAGCAGCTTCCTATTGCAGGGGCCTCGGGAAGAGCAGTACTTC. The rearrangement uses TRBV5-5 and TRBJ2-7, with a possible D match to TRBD1 (6 bases). The CDR3 runs to 16 residues. The ends were cut back, 2 bases at V and 7 bases at J, with 22 bases in the middle. Germline V gene sequence: CDR1 SGHKS, CDR2 YYEKEE (reference sequence). Together with reference TRBV5-5 and TRBJ2-7, the CDR3 gives the full variable domain: DAGVTQSPTHLIKTRGQQVTLRCSPISGHKSVSWYQQVLGQGPQFIFQYYEKEERGRGNFPDRFSARQFPNYSSELNVNALLLGDSALYLCASSFLLQGPREEQYFGPGTRLTVT.